This record concerns one TCR beta chain sequence. In the authors' methods: Using reference gene primer amplification, nucleated cell counts were estimated. The table came from immunoSEQ multiplex PCR; TCRdb's copy has only in-frame clones and leaves some out. Clone size and the V and J calls come from that table; the DNA yielded D and trimming. The sample comprises about 110,000 clones, 80% of which are singletons, and around 4.2% rests with the top ten. This record belongs to a study of blood T cell repertoires in COVID-19. Overall study context: The United States, Italy and Spain supplied acute and convalescent COVID-19 samples. Sources were T cells, B-cell-depleted T cells, or PBMCs; the material itself was cDNA or gDNA.

V gave up 6 bases and J gave up 12 bases; unmatched junction bases: 16. The germline gives CDR1 LNHDA, CDR2 SQIVND (reference sequence). The CDR3 covers 17 residues. The chain has TRBV19 and TRBJ2-1; 14 positions agree with TRBD2. The sample consisted of peripheral blood. The sequence was collected from a human donor in a cohort sampled during active or convalescent COVID-19. DNA of the CDR3: TGTGCCAGTAGCTCGGGGGGTACCGGGACTAGCGGGAGAGGGCAGTTCTTC. Protein sequence: CASSSGGTGTSGRGQFF.